Listed here are 14 T cell receptor beta chains from one sample, sequenced in a study of early T cells in non-severe SARS-CoV-2 infection. TCRdb reanalysed the 5' RACE reads using MiXCR and keeps one entry per CDR3 protein. This table has fewer than 55,000 distinct CDR3 sequences, 5.5% to 7.5% appearing once. Material: whole blood, obtained at baseline. The receptors here all came from an adult who was a healthcare worker with PCR-confirmed SARS-CoV-2 infection or an uninfected control (not recorded which).

This clonotype was detected a few times. The chain joins TRBV30 to TRBJ1-5, with 7 bases matching TRBD1. CDR1 is GTSNPN, CDR2 SVGIG, per germline (reference sequence). The CDR3 consists of 12 residues. V lost 8 bases and J lost 5; bases outside the gene matches: 6. CDR3 DNA: TGTGCCACAGGGGAACGGGATCAGCCCCAGCATTTT. Its protein is CATGERDQPQHF.

The rearrangement joins TRBV5-1 to TRBJ2-5; TRBD2 matches 8 bases. This CDR3 comprises 15 residues. Germline V gene sequence: CDR1 SGHRS, CDR2 YFSETQ. The J segment lost 5 bases and the V segment lost 0 bases, leaving 6 bases of the junction unmatched. The CDR3 DNA follows: TGCGCCAGCAGCTTGGTCCAGCGGGAGCTGGAGACCCAGTACTTC. It specifies CASSLVQRELETQYF. The full variable domain, rest sourced from reference TRBV5-1 and TRBJ2-5, is KAGVTQTPRYLIKTRGQQVTLSCSPISGHRSVSWYQQTPGQGLQFLFEYFSETQRNKGNFPGRFSGRQFSNSRSEMNVSTLELGDSALYLCASSLVQRELETQYFGPGTRLLVL.

This clonotype was picked up many times. The chain couples TRBV19 to TRBJ1-2; D uncertain. This CDR3 comprises 13 residues. From germline, CDR1 is LNHDA and CDR2 SQIVND (reference sequence). This chain's CDR3 is CASKTGQYDGYTF. CDR3 nucleotide sequence: TGTGCATCTAAAACCGGGCAATACGATGGCTACACCTTC.

This clonotype appeared many times. The genes are TRBV11-2 and TRBJ2-7, with 10 bases aligning to TRBD1. Trimming took 8 bases from V and 0 from J; bases not matched to a gene: 4. The CDR3 has 14 amino acids. CDR1 SGHAT and CDR2 FQNNGV come from the germline V gene. The CDR3 here is CASGRDRGSYEQYF. CDR3 DNA: TGTGCCAGCGGCAGGGACAGGGGCTCCTACGAGCAGTACTTC.

This clonotype was counted many times. The V and J genes are TRBV29-1 and TRBJ2-3; 9 bases are shared with TRBD2. Germline CDR1 and CDR2: SQVTM and ANQGSEA. With V trimmed by 7 bases and J by 1 base, 3 bases remained unmatched. The CDR3 sequence is 13 residues long. This CDR3 reads CSASSGGTDTQYF. CDR3 bases: TGCAGCGCGTCTAGCGGGGGCACAGATACGCAGTATTTT.

This clonotype was counted many times. J is TRBJ2-5 and V is TRBV5-6; a weak D match, TRBD2 (7 bases). Germline V gives CDR1 SGHDT, CDR2 YYEEEE. V gave up 6 bases and J gave up 5 bases, with 14 bases separating them. The CDR3 spans 13 residues. The CDR3: CASKGGALETQYF. CDR3 sequence (DNA): TGTGCCAGCAAGGGGGGGGCCTTGGAGACCCAGTACTTC.

This clonotype was picked up many times. The CDR3 sequence: CSARSEERESYEQYF. CDR3 DNA sequence: TGCAGTGCTAGGAGTGAGGAGCGGGAGAGCTACGAGCAGTACTTC. The rearrangement joins TRBV20-1 to TRBJ2-7; TRBD2 agrees at 8 bases. The CDR3 spans 15 residues. The V gene end was trimmed by 3 bases and the J gene end by 3 bases; junction bases not matched to a gene: 10. CDR1 and CDR2 from the germline V gene are DFQATT and SNEGSKA (reference sequence).

This clonotype was seen more than once but under ten times. The CDR3: CASSQAGGPGEQFF. For the CDR3, the DNA is TGTGCCAGCAGTCAAGCGGGGGGGCCAGGTGAGCAGTTCTTC. This chain joins TRBV12-3 or TRBV12-4 and TRBJ2-1, with 10 bases matching TRBD2. V was pared by 5 bases and J by 9 bases, with 7 bases of the junction left unmatched. The CDR3 runs to 14 residues.

This clonotype was counted only a few times. The chain has TRBV12-3 or TRBV12-4 and TRBJ1-6, with a weak D call TRBD1 (6 bases). The V gene lost 2 bases and the J gene lost 10 bases, with 15 bases spanning the gap. This CDR3 is 15 amino acids long. The CDR3 nucleotides are TGTGCCAGCAGTTTAACCGTCAGGGGAATCTCACCCCTCCACTTT. It yields the protein CASSLTVRGISPLHF.

This clonotype was observed at least ten times. The chain joins TRBV9 to TRBJ2-3; 11 positions match TRBD2. The CDR3 runs 15 residues. V gave up 4 bases and J gave up 4 bases; unmatched junction bases: 5. Germline-derived CDR1 and CDR2 are SGDLS and YYNGEE. The CDR3 here is CASSLGSGGADTQYF. CDR3 nucleotides: TGTGCCAGCAGCTTGGGTAGCGGGGGGGCAGATACGCAGTATTTT.

CDR3 protein: CASSFGGGPTSYNEQFF. DNA of the CDR3: TGTGCCAGCAGTTTCGGAGGGGGGCCTACCTCCTACAATGAGCAGTTCTTC. The rearrangement uses TRBV12-3 or TRBV12-4 and TRBJ2-1; D could derive from TRBD1 or TRBD2 (6 bases each). The CDR3 runs 17 residues. V was cut by 3 bases and J by 0 bases, with 15 bases left in between.

The rearrangement links TRBV6-2 or TRBV6-3 to TRBJ2-7, with a weak D call TRBD2 (7 bases). The length of the CDR3 is 14 residues. V lost 0 bases, J lost 7 bases, and 13 bases lay in between. From germline, CDR1 is MNHEY and CDR2 SVGEGT. As DNA, the CDR3 is TGTGCCAGCAGTTACTCGGGGGGGCCAAGGGAGCAGTACTTC. This codes for CASSYSGGPREQYF.

The table lists this clonotype with many counts. The chain recombines TRBV19 with TRBJ1-2; TRBD1 aligns across 8 bases. The V gene's germline CDR1 is LNHDA and CDR2 SQIVND (reference sequence). J was trimmed by 2 bases and V by 4 bases; bases with no gene match: 15. The CDR3 covers 18 residues. CDR3: CASSSPRRARTGNYGYTF. DNA for the CDR3: TGTGCCAGTAGTAGCCCCCGACGGGCCCGGACAGGGAACTATGGCTACACCTTC.

This clonotype was counted ten times or more. The gene calls are TRBV18 and TRBJ1-1; D remains unclear. Germline V gives CDR1 KGHSH, CDR2 LQKENI. CDR3 length equals 13 residues. V was clipped by 4 bases and J by 0 bases, with 6 bases between them. The CDR3 region has the DNA TGTGCCAGCTCACAGACCCTGAACACTGAAGCTTTCTTT. This codes for CASSQTLNTEAFF.